This note documents a single T cell receptor beta chain sequence. This clonotype was seen repeatedly, ten times or more. Its antigen is unknown. Nothing much larger sits one base from this clone, and base qualities are not available. This record comes from a study of T-cell reconstitution after alpha-beta-depleted transplantation in children (TCRdb year 2016). For the study in its entirety: Using TCR repertoire profiling, the study quantitatively followed how T-cell immune reconstitution unfolded in children after TCRalphabeta/CD19-depleted allogeneic hematopoietic cell transplantation.

Libraries were made using PCR. The reads were generated on an Illumina HiSeq 2500. To normalize quantification of the TCRbeta repertoire, the TCR libraries were built with molecular barcoding that relied on unique molecular identifiers. The public reads were run again by TCRdb, first through fastp at Q25 and then through MiXCR, and only productive beta chains were kept. Rows with one shared CDR3 protein collapse into an entry with the most common genes and DNA. Within this sample are some 200,000 distinct CDR3 sequences, with 6.5% to 7.5% of them counted one time only. Jointly, the top ten make up about 3% of the sample. Unmatched junction bases come to 4, with V trimmed by 3 bases and J by 6 bases. The CDR3 runs 13 residues from the cysteine to the phenylalanine. This entry keeps only the CDR3 DNA: 39 bases, framed from base 1. CDR1 and CDR2, looked up from the germline V gene, are SGHRS and YFSETQ.

The sample here was PBMCs from the stem cell graft donor, taken from the stem cell graft. The sequence was collected from a human donor who donated a stem cell graft to a child with Wiskott-Aldrich syndrome. Recombination connected TRBV5-1 to TRBJ2-7; 9 bases in between match TRBD1. The CDR3 protein: CASSSGQGGEQYF. The DNA sequence is as follows: TGCGCCAGCAGCTCGGGACAGGGTGGCGAGCAGTACTTC.